Listed here are 29 T cell receptor beta chains from one sample, sequenced in a study of T cells expressing NK-cell markers. From its re-call of the 5' RACE reads, TCRdb lists each CDR3 protein once, without DNA. This listing includes 500,000 or so distinct CDR3 sequences. Sample: blood T cells: a sorted CD56 or NKG2C T cell subset, CD4+ or CD8+ T cells, or bulk PBMC T cells (not recorded which). Receptor source: a man younger than 35 in good health.

This chain links TRBV4-1 with TRBJ2-1; TCRdb calls TRBD2, which cannot be checked without DNA. This CDR3 comprises 16 residues. CDR1 and CDR2 from the germline V gene are MGHRA and YSYEKL. CDR3 in amino acids: CASSQVPLAVDNEQFF.

The J gene is TRBJ1-1, the V gene TRBV5-1; TCRdb reports TRBD1, a call that lacks DNA to check it against. Germline V gene lookup returns CDR1 SGHRS and CDR2 YFSETQ. The CDR3 is 17 residues long. The CDR3 reads CASSLVPPGQGNTEAFF.

The chain links TRBV4-1 to TRBJ2-6; TCRdb indicates TRBD1, and absent DNA this call remains unverified. Germline V gene lookup returns CDR1 MGHRA and CDR2 YSYEKL. The CDR3 is made up of 20 amino acids. The CDR3 sequence: CASSQGPKDRASSGANVLTF.

The chain combines TRBV12-3 or TRBV12-4 with TRBJ2-3; without DNA, the TCRdb call of TRBD2 cannot be checked. CDR3 length: 16 amino acids. CDR3 loop: CASPSPEGQRTDTQYF.

This rearrangement joins TRBV28 to TRBJ2-5; TCRdb names TRBD2, which stays unverified in the absence of DNA. The CDR3 is made up of 15 amino acids. Germline CDR1 reads MDHEN; CDR2 reads SYDVKM. CDR3 region: CATRTSGIGGETQYF.

The rearrangement uses TRBV20-1 and TRBJ2-5; TCRdb lists TRBD2, though no DNA is available to test this call. CDR1 DFQATT and CDR2 SNEGSKA come from the germline V gene (reference sequence). The CDR3 length is 19 residues. CDR3 sequence: CSATHLLSQTSGRRETQYF.

The chain links TRBV20-1 to TRBJ2-3; TCRdb's D call, TRBD2, is unchecked because there is no DNA. CDR1 and CDR2 from the germline V gene are DFQATT and SNEGSKA (reference sequence). The CDR3 consists of 15 residues. CDR3 amino acids: CSARVTSGRVDTQYF.

J is TRBJ1-2 and V is TRBV20-1; TCRdb's D gene call, TRBD1, goes unchecked for lack of DNA. This CDR3 is built from 15 residues. Germline CDR1 DFQATT, CDR2 SNEGSKA (reference sequence). CDR3 in amino acids: CSAYFTRGQNYGYTF.

J is TRBJ2-1 and V is TRBV12-3 or TRBV12-4. The CDR3 is 12 residues long. Here the CDR3 reads CASSPRLREQFF.

The rearrangement uses TRBV29-1 and TRBJ2-4; there is no DNA to check the TCRdb D call of TRBD1. This CDR3 spans 13 amino acids. The germline CDR1 and CDR2 sequences are SQVTM and ANQGSEA. This CDR3 reads CSVEPLDTQIGYF.

The CDR3 reads CASSLGAGVREQYF. The V call is TRBV12-3 or TRBV12-4, the J call TRBJ2-7; the TCRdb D gene call, TRBD1, has no DNA to confirm it. This CDR3 comprises 14 residues.

V is TRBV18 and J is TRBJ2-1; the TRBD1 assignment by TCRdb is unverifiable without DNA. The CDR3 extends over 14 amino acids. Germline values: CDR1 KGHSH, CDR2 LQKENI. CDR3 residues: CASSPGTNYNEQFF.

The CDR3 loop is CSARVSQGGEQPQHF. V usage is TRBV20-1 and J usage is TRBJ1-5; TCRdb gives TRBD1 as the D gene, but with no DNA this cannot be confirmed. This CDR3 spans 15 amino acids. Germline V lookup: CDR1 DFQATT, CDR2 SNEGSKA (reference sequence).

The chain employs TRBV5-1 and TRBJ1-1; TCRdb's D gene call, TRBD1, goes unchecked for lack of DNA. The CDR3 runs to 15 residues. In germline, CDR1 is SGHRS, CDR2 YFSETQ. The CDR3 loop is CASRPTGTGLGGAFF. Full variable domain (remainder filled in from reference TRBV5-1 and TRBJ1-1): KAGVTQTPRYLIKTRGQQVTLSCSPISGHRSVSWYQQTPGQGLQFLFEYFSETQRNKGNFPGRFSGRQFSNSRSEMNVSTLELGDSALYLCASRPTGTGLGGAFFGQGTRLTVV.

The chain carries TRBV12-3 or TRBV12-4 and TRBJ2-3; the D call of TRBD1 rests on TCRdb alone, since no DNA is present to check it. This CDR3 has 14 residues. The CDR3: CASSLEGFGTRGYF.

V gene TRBV12-3 or TRBV12-4 combines with J gene TRBJ2-1; as DNA is missing, the TRBD2 call by TCRdb cannot be tested. The CDR3 totals 12 residues. Here the CDR3 reads CASRDPGALQFF.

This CDR3 reads CASSWGLDYDEQFF. The V gene is TRBV7-9, the J gene TRBJ2-1; checking the TCRdb D call of TRBD2 is not possible without DNA. The CDR3 loop spans 14 amino acids. Germline values: CDR1 SEHNR, CDR2 FQNEAQ (reference sequence).

This chain connects TRBV6-1 to TRBJ2-1. This CDR3 contains 16 residues. Germline CDR1 reads MNHNS; CDR2 reads SASEGT. CDR3: CASRDRAGATYNEQFF.

J is TRBJ2-1 and V is TRBV12-5; as DNA is missing, the TRBD2 call by TCRdb cannot be tested. The CDR3 is 16 residues long. Germline CDR1 is LGHNT and CDR2 is FRNRAP. CDR3 residues: CASGVSSGRFHNEQFF. Looking up the rest from reference TRBV12-5 and TRBJ2-1 gives the full variable domain: DARVTQTPRHKVTEMGQEVTMRCQPILGHNTVFWYRQTMMQGLELLAYFRNRAPLDDSGMPKDRFSAEMPDATLATLKIQPSEPRDSAVYFCASGVSSGRFHNEQFFGPGTRLTVL.

The V call is TRBV12-3 or TRBV12-4, the J call TRBJ2-7. The CDR3 contains 16 residues. The CDR3 reads CASSYSPHGSSYEQYF.

The J gene is TRBJ2-1, the V gene TRBV6-1. The CDR3 has 14 amino acids. The germline gives CDR1 MNHNS, CDR2 SASEGT. CDR3 protein: CASSNAGPNNEQFF.

V usage is TRBV12-3 or TRBV12-4 and J usage is TRBJ1-5; as DNA is missing, the TRBD1 call by TCRdb cannot be tested. The CDR3 runs to 15 residues. The CDR3 spells CASSTGAPSNQPQHF.

V and J are TRBV20-1 and TRBJ2-5. The CDR3 spans 13 residues. Looked up from germline, CDR1 is DFQATT and CDR2 is SNEGSKA (reference sequence). The CDR3: CSASEKLQETQYF.

The gene calls are TRBV29-1 and TRBJ2-1; TCRdb's D gene call, TRBD1, goes unchecked for lack of DNA. Germline V gene sequence: CDR1 SQVTM, CDR2 ANQGSEA. The CDR3 runs to 12 residues. This CDR3 reads CSVERGQNEQFF.

The chain employs TRBV7-2 and TRBJ2-3; TCRdb selects TRBD2, and the lack of DNA leaves this call unchecked. The CDR3 extends over 16 amino acids. Germline CDR1 and CDR2: SGHTA and FQGNSA. The CDR3 is CASRSRDFTSTDTQYF.

The chain uses TRBV7-8 and TRBJ2-4; TCRdb's D call of TRBD1 is untestable without DNA. Germline CDR1 SGHVS, CDR2 FQNEAQ. The CDR3 is 20 amino acids. The CDR3 sequence is CASSLVSGTGGGIAKNIQYF.

The V call is TRBV6-2 or TRBV6-3, the J call TRBJ2-1; with no DNA, the TCRdb D assignment of TRBD2 cannot be verified. Germline CDR1 and CDR2: MNHEY and SVGEGT. The CDR3 sequence is 14 residues long. The CDR3 loop reads CASSYSMLADEQFF.

CDR3 in amino acids: CASSEVQRDLNSPLHF. The chain is built from TRBV6-1 and TRBJ1-6; TCRdb's D gene call, TRBD1, goes unchecked for lack of DNA. This CDR3 has 16 residues. Germline-derived CDR1 and CDR2 are MNHNS and SASEGT.

The chain links TRBV20-1 to TRBJ2-3. The germline CDR1 and CDR2 sequences are DFQATT and SNEGSKA (reference sequence). This CDR3 is built from 13 residues. CDR3 amino acids: CSAHRGYTDTQYF.